The 21 T cell receptor beta chains below were found in one sample sequenced in a study of cytotoxic CD8 clonotypes in ibrutinib-treated CLL. Clones were read by immunoSEQ multiplex PCR, and TCRdb kept only the in-frame ones, dropping some. The profile covers about 25,000 clones, with around 69% appearing a single time and approximately 50% taken by the ten largest. The sequencing here drew on PBMCs, taken at disease progression, from a patient treated with ibrutinib. These receptors all stem from a human donor with chronic lymphocytic leukemia.

This clone appeared a few times. The CDR3 protein is CASSFRDLNSPLHF. Written as DNA, the CDR3 is TGCGCCAGCAGCTTCCGGGACCTGAATTCACCCCTCCACTTT. V gene TRBV5-1 combines with J gene TRBJ1-6; possible D gene TRBD1, 5 bases. The V end lost 2 bases, the J end lost 7 bases, and 10 bases lay between the germline ends. In germline, CDR1 is SGHRS, CDR2 YFSETQ. This CDR3 comprises 14 residues.

The chain is built from TRBV6-5 and TRBJ2-7; 9 bases are a match to TRBD1. CDR3 size: 15 residues. V lost 6 bases to trimming and J lost 0 bases; unmatched junction nucleotides: 6. Germline CDR1 MNHEY, CDR2 SVGAGI. CDR3 DNA: TGTGCCAGCAGGGGACAGGGAGGGAGCTCCTACGAGCAGTACTTC. Protein: CASRGQGGSSYEQYF.

This clone showed up just once. The chain employs TRBV4-2 and TRBJ1-3; TRBD1 is a possible D gene (6 bases). This CDR3 is built from 16 residues. Germline V gives CDR1 LGHNA, CDR2 YNFKEQ. The V end lost 0 bases, the J end lost 0 bases, and 9 bases lay between the germline ends. The CDR3 here is CASSQERQVSGNTIYF. The CDR3 DNA is TGTGCCAGCAGCCAAGAACGACAGGTCTCTGGAAACACCATATATTTT.

The V and J genes are TRBV4-1 and TRBJ2-1; TRBD2 is a possible D gene (5 bases). CDR3 size: 16 residues. CDR1 and CDR2 (germline): MGHRA, YSYEKL. V lost 0 bases and J 0 bases, leaving 9 bases between the germline ends. The CDR3 here is CASSQDSEVSYNEQFF. CDR3 nucleotides: TGCGCCAGCAGCCAAGATTCGGAGGTCTCCTACAATGAGCAGTTCTTC.

This clone was found once. The chain links TRBV18 to TRBJ1-2; D not resolved. Trimming removed 3 bases at V and 1 base at J, with 9 bases between. This CDR3 has 14 amino acids. Germline lookup yields CDR1 KGHSH and CDR2 LQKENI. CDR3 sequence: CASSPAGLNYGYTF. In DNA form, the CDR3 reads TGTGCCAGCTCACCGGCAGGACTTAACTATGGCTACACCTTC.

The table lists this clone with a count of one. The chain carries TRBV5-4 and TRBJ2-1, with 8 bases aligning to TRBD2. This CDR3 comprises 12 residues. V lost 7 bases to trimming and J lost 4 bases; unmatched junction nucleotides: 1. The germline gives CDR1 SGHNT, CDR2 YYREEE (reference sequence). CDR3: CASRGGYNEQFF. The CDR3 DNA reads TGTGCCAGCCGGGGGGGATACAATGAGCAGTTCTTC.

The chain links TRBV15 to TRBJ1-5; D remains unclear. The CDR3 loop spans 16 amino acids. In germline, CDR1 is LNHNV, CDR2 YYDKDF (reference sequence). Deletions cut 0 bases from V and 0 bases from J, with 9 bases between. DNA for the CDR3: TGTGCCACCAGCAGAGATAGGGTGTATAGCAATCAGCCCCAGCATTTT. Translation gives CATSRDRVYSNQPQHF.

The rearrangement joins TRBV18 to TRBJ2-4; D perhaps matches TRBD1 (6 bases). There are 15 residues in the CDR3. Deletions cut 0 bases from V and 1 base from J, with 7 bases between. Germline CDR1 is KGHSH and CDR2 is LQKENI. The CDR3, as DNA: TGTGCCAGCTCACCACCGGGGGCGGCCAAAAACATTCAGTACTTC. Translation gives CASSPPGAAKNIQYF.

The rearrangement uses TRBV29-1 and TRBJ2-6; no firm D call. Germline-derived CDR1 and CDR2 are SQVTM and ANQGSEA. Trimming removed 4 bases at V and 1 base at J, with 8 bases between. CDR3 size: 14 residues. CDR3 nucleotide sequence: TGCAGCGTTGTAGCCGTGTCTGGGGCCAACGTCCTGACTTTC. It encodes CSVVAVSGANVLTF.

This clone has more than one count but fewer than ten. V gene TRBV9 combines with J gene TRBJ1-1; perhaps TRBD1 as D (5 bases). Trimming cost V 4 bases and J 1 base, with 11 bases left between them. In germline, CDR1 is SGDLS, CDR2 YYNGEE. The CDR3 extends over 14 amino acids. This chain's CDR3 is CASSIGGGNTEAFF. The CDR3 DNA reads as TGTGCCAGCAGCATAGGCGGGGGGAACACTGAAGCTTTCTTT. The entire variable domain, with the rest obtained from reference TRBV9 and TRBJ1-1, is as follows: DSGVTQTPKHLITATGQRVTLRCSPRSGDLSVYWYQQSLDQGLQFLIQYYNGEERAKGNILERFSAQQFPDLHSELNLSSLELGDSALYFCASSIGGGNTEAFFGQGTRLTVV.

The rearrangement uses TRBV11-2 and TRBJ2-7; D remains unclear. V lost 5 bases and J lost 4, with 3 bases in between. This CDR3 region has 10 residues. Germline values: CDR1 SGHAT, CDR2 FQNNGV. CDR3 sequence (DNA): TGTGCCAGCAGCCGGTACGAGCAGTACTTC. Translation gives CASSRYEQYF.

This clone was recorded a few times. The V call is TRBV5-6, the J call TRBJ1-3, with D maybe TRBD1 (5 bases). This CDR3 contains 15 residues. Germline CDR1 SGHDT, CDR2 YYEEEE. V was shortened by 3 bases and J by 4 bases, with 14 bases between the two germline ends. CDR3 residues: CASSSRLGLGNTIYF. The CDR3 coding sequence is TGTGCCAGCAGCTCCCGACTGGGGCTCGGAAACACCATATATTTT.

In DNA, the CDR3 is TGTGCCAGCAGATTTGGGGGGGCCCCGAGTACTGAAGCTTTCTTT. Amino acids: CASRFGGAPSTEAFF. The chain couples TRBV7-2 to TRBJ1-1; a possible D gene is TRBD1 (6 bases). The CDR3 is made up of 15 amino acids. CDR1 is SGHTA and CDR2 is FQGNSA in the germline V gene. V was pared by 6 bases and J by 5 bases, with 19 bases between.

Only a few counts were recorded for this clone. This rearrangement joins TRBV9 to TRBJ1-1; D gene ambiguous. The V end lost 3 bases, the J end lost 0 bases, and 6 bases lay between the germline ends. This CDR3 contains 13 residues. CDR1 is SGDLS, CDR2 YYNGEE, per germline. The CDR3 DNA follows: TGTGCCAGCAGCGGAAAGGTGAACACTGAAGCTTTCTTT. It translates to CASSGKVNTEAFF.

V gene TRBV6-6 combines with J gene TRBJ1-1, with D uncertain. Germline values: CDR1 MNHNY, CDR2 SVGAGI (reference sequence). The V end was cut by 0 bases, the J end by 0 bases, with 8 bases between. CDR3 length equals 15 residues. This CDR3 is CASSYSTTVNTEAFF. DNA for the CDR3: TGTGCCAGCAGTTACTCGACAACCGTGAACACTGAAGCTTTCTTT.

The rearrangement uses TRBV11-2 and TRBJ1-2, with 12 bases that match TRBD1. The V gene end was trimmed by 5 bases and the J gene end by 6 bases; junction bases not matched to a gene: 4. The CDR3 runs to 14 residues. The germline V gene has CDR1 SGHAT and CDR2 FQNNGV. The CDR3 here is CASSRGTGGDGYTF. In DNA form, the CDR3 reads TGTGCCAGCAGCAGAGGGACAGGGGGCGATGGCTACACCTTC. Combining the CDR3 with reference TRBV11-2 and TRBJ1-2 gives the whole variable domain EAGVAQSPRYKIIEKRQSVAFWCNPISGHATLYWYQQILGQGPKLLIQFQNNGVVDDSQLPKDRFSAERLKGVDSTLKIQPAKLEDSAVYLCASSRGTGGDGYTFGSGTRLTVV.

This chain connects TRBV4-3 to TRBJ1-1; D ambiguous. V gave up 3 bases and J gave up 1 base, with 6 bases separating them. Germline CDR1 LGHNA, CDR2 YSLEER. This CDR3 has 13 residues. This chain's CDR3 is CASSQTQNTEAFF. CDR3 nucleotides: TGCGCCAGCAGCCAGACTCAGAACACTGAAGCTTTCTTT.

V and J are TRBV10-3 and TRBJ1-6; no definite D call. Deletions cut 2 bases from V and 5 bases from J, with 10 bases between. The CDR3 contains 15 residues. Germline CDR1 and CDR2: ENHRY and SYGVKD. The CDR3 here is CAISEVGQDNSPLHF. CDR3 sequence (DNA): TGTGCCATCAGTGAGGTCGGTCAGGATAATTCACCCCTCCACTTT.

This sequence joins TRBV6-1 and TRBJ1-4; 9 nucleotides line up with TRBD1. The length of the CDR3 is 15 residues. J lost 6 bases, V lost 8 bases, and 10 bases had no gene match. Germline CDR1 is MNHNS and CDR2 is SASEGT. The CDR3 region is CASDGRGQGYEKLFF. In nucleotides, the CDR3 is TGTGCCAGCGATGGTAGGGGACAGGGTTATGAAAAACTGTTTTTT.

V usage is TRBV7-2 and J usage is TRBJ1-2, with TRBD1 matching 8 bases. In germline, CDR1 is SGHTA, CDR2 FQGNSA. The CDR3 length is 14 residues. V gave up 1 base and J gave up 12 bases; unmatched junction bases: 10. CDR3 sequence reads: CASSLVNAGGANTF. The CDR3, as DNA: TGTGCCAGCAGCTTAGTAAACGCAGGGGGCGCAAACACCTTC.

This clone was detected a few times. This sequence joins TRBV2 and TRBJ1-5, with a weak D call TRBD1 (5 bases). This CDR3 comprises 14 residues. V was trimmed by 7 bases and J by 0 bases, leaving 10 bases between them. Germline lookup yields CDR1 SNHLY and CDR2 FYNNEI. CDR3 protein: CASTGDYSNQPQHF. The CDR3 DNA sequence: TGTGCCAGCACGGGGGACTATAGCAATCAGCCCCAGCATTTT. Together with reference TRBV2 and TRBJ1-5, the CDR3 gives the full variable domain: EPEVTQTPSHQVTQMGQEVILRCVPISNHLYFYWYRQILGQKVEFLVSFYNNEISEKSEIFDDQFSVERPDGSNFTLKIRSTKLEDSAMYFCASTGDYSNQPQHFGDGTRLSIL.